Shown below are 20 T cell receptor beta chains from a single sample sequenced in a study of T cells in Graves' hyperthyroidism and ophthalmopathy. Amplification targeted TCR beta CDR3 regions from RNA transcripts. Initially, a first-round RT-PCR of the TCR CDR3 employed the HTBI primer set. TCRdb reanalysed the multiplex PCR reads using MiXCR and keeps one entry per CDR3 protein. This sample has roughly 510,000 distinct CDR3 sequences; around 21% occur once, and the top ten carry 26%. The sequenced material came from blood. The source is a man between 18 and 29 years old with Graves' hyperthyroidism.

Only a few counts were recorded for this clonotype. The rearrangement joins TRBV5-6 to TRBJ2-3, with D perhaps matching TRBD2 (5 bases). V gave up 4 bases and J gave up 9 bases, with 9 bases separating them. Germline-derived CDR1 and CDR2 are SGHDT and YYEEEE. This CDR3 contains 11 residues. The CDR3: CASSLDLTQYF. CDR3 sequence (DNA): TGTGCCAGCAGCCTGGACTTAACGCAGTATTTT.

This clonotype was counted between two and nine times. The rearrangement uses TRBV13 and TRBJ1-2; tentative D call: TRBD1 (6 bases). The V and J ends lost 1 base and 6 bases respectively, with 9 bases between them. Germline V CDR1 and CDR2: PRHDT, FYEKMQ (reference sequence). There are 13 residues in the CDR3. CDR3 amino acids: CASSLDRANGYTF. The DNA for the CDR3 is TGTGCCAGCAGCTTAGACAGGGCGAATGGCTACACCTTC.

In this sample, this clonotype turned up a few times. The V call is TRBV2, the J call TRBJ1-3; D is uncertain. Germline CDR1 reads SNHLY; CDR2 reads FYNNEI. V was pared by 6 bases and J by 0 bases, with 12 bases between. The CDR3 extends over 15 amino acids. This chain's CDR3 is CASRPAGSSGNTIYF. The CDR3 DNA sequence: TGTGCCAGCAGGCCAGCGGGGAGCTCTGGAAACACCATATATTTT.

This clonotype was detected many times. The chain links TRBV5-1 to TRBJ2-2; a possible D gene is TRBD1 (5 bases). The CDR3 runs 14 residues. Germline V gene sequence: CDR1 SGHRS, CDR2 YFSETQ. The ends were cut back, 0 bases at V and 4 bases at J, with 7 bases in the middle. Here the CDR3 reads CASSLGRGTGELFF. Here the CDR3 DNA reads TGCGCCAGCAGCTTGGGTAGGGGCACCGGGGAGCTGTTTTTT.

This clonotype was seen at least ten times. The chain is built from TRBV4-2 and TRBJ2-5; D not resolved. Trimming removed 0 bases at V and 4 bases at J, with 12 bases between. The CDR3 sequence is 15 residues long. Per the germline V gene, CDR1 is LGHNA and CDR2 is YNFKEQ. CDR3 nucleotide sequence: TGTGCCAGCAGCCAAGATCGGTCAATAGGAGAGACCCAGTACTTC. It translates to CASSQDRSIGETQYF.

The chain combines TRBV29-1 with TRBJ1-3; 8 nucleotides align to TRBD1. CDR1 is SQVTM, CDR2 ANQGSEA, per germline. V shed 1 base, J shed 9 bases, and the junction held 5 bases outside the gene matches. The CDR3 runs to 13 residues. The CDR3: CSVEAQGDGTIYF. CDR3 DNA: TGCAGCGTTGAAGCACAGGGGGACGGCACCATATATTTT.

As regards this clonotype: It may be a read error: a sequence one base away is much more abundant. The chain has TRBV30 and TRBJ1-1; 7 nucleotides match TRBD1. This CDR3 has 16 amino acids. CDR1 and CDR2 (germline): GTSNPN, SVGIG (reference sequence). The DNA of the CDR3 is TGTGCCTGGAGCAGGGGGGCCTCTTCCATGAACACTGAAGCTTGCTTT. The encoded protein is CAWSRGASSMNTEACF.

This clonotype was recorded at least ten times. This chain connects TRBV6-5 to TRBJ2-2; TRBD1 matches 10 bases. This CDR3 has 15 residues. V was pared by 4 bases and J by 5 bases, with 4 bases of the junction left unmatched. CDR1 MNHEY and CDR2 SVGAGI come from the germline V gene. The DNA of the CDR3 is TGTGCCAGCAGTTCGGGACAGGGGATGACCGGGGAGCTGTTTTTT. Translation gives CASSSGQGMTGELFF.

This clonotype was seen many times. The chain combines TRBV30 with TRBJ2-5; 11 positions agree with TRBD2. This CDR3 is built from 15 residues. Germline lookup yields CDR1 GTSNPN and CDR2 SVGIG (reference sequence). Trimming took 1 base from V and 2 from J; bases not matched to a gene: 3. The chain's CDR3 is CAWSGGLAEQETQYF. The CDR3 DNA follows: TGTGCCTGGAGTGGGGGACTAGCGGAACAAGAGACCCAGTACTTC.

The CDR3 region is CASSPSGPQHF. CDR3 coding DNA: TGTGCCAGCAGCCCAAGTGGGCCCCAGCATTTT. The rearrangement joins TRBV7-9 to TRBJ1-5; D unresolved. The V gene lost 5 bases and the J gene lost 9 bases, with 8 bases spanning the gap. The germline gives CDR1 SEHNR, CDR2 FQNEAQ (reference sequence). The CDR3 runs 11 residues. Full variable domain (remainder filled in from reference TRBV7-9 and TRBJ1-5): DTGVSQNPRHKITKRGQNVTFRCDPISEHNRLYWYRQTLGQGPEFLTYFQNEAQLEKSRLLSDRFSAERPKGSFSTLEIQRTEQGDSAMYLCASSPSGPQHFGDGTRLSIL.

This clonotype was counted ten times or more. The rearrangement links TRBV12-3 or TRBV12-4 to TRBJ1-2, with unresolved D. CDR3 length equals 15 residues. The V gene lost 0 bases and the J gene lost 4 bases, with 12 bases spanning the gap. CDR3 in amino acids: CASSLALNSGYGYTF. The CDR3 coding sequence is TGTGCCAGCAGTTTAGCCCTCAACAGCGGCTATGGCTACACCTTC.

This clonotype occurred many times. CDR3 sequence reads: CASSPPRARKYEQYF. DNA of the CDR3: TGTGCCAGCAGTCCCCCCCGGGCGAGGAAGTACGAGCAGTACTTC. The V and J genes are TRBV12-3 or TRBV12-4 and TRBJ2-7; the D is unclear. The V and J ends lost 5 bases and 4 bases respectively, with 18 bases between them. The CDR3 has 15 residues.

On this clonotype itself: This may be a read error, as it is one base from a much larger clone. V and J are TRBV7-8 and TRBJ2-5; 10 bases are shared with TRBD2. The CDR3 sequence is 16 residues long. Germline V gives CDR1 SGHVS, CDR2 FQNEAQ. The DNA of the CDR3 is TGTGCCAGCAGCTTAGTAAGCGGGGGGGCCGAAGAGACCAAGTACTTC. Translated: CASSLVSGGAEETKYF.

In this sample, this clonotype turned up a few times. This chain uses TRBV27 with TRBJ1-2, with TRBD1 identical over 10 bases. Per the germline V gene, CDR1 is MNHEY and CDR2 is SMNVEV (reference sequence). V lost 2 bases to trimming and J lost 5 bases; unmatched junction nucleotides: 11. The CDR3 sequence is 17 residues long. CDR3 amino acids: CASSLKFSGQGFYGYTF. CDR3 in DNA: TGTGCCAGCAGTTTAAAATTCTCGGGACAGGGGTTTTATGGCTACACCTTC.

This clonotype was found many times. The chain couples TRBV6-5 to TRBJ2-7; D is unclear. V lost 4 bases and J lost 5, with 9 bases in between. CDR1 MNHEY and CDR2 SVGAGI come from the germline V gene. The CDR3 has 12 residues. CDR3 nucleotide sequence: TGTGCCAGCAGTTTTACTTCCAACGAGCAGTACTTC. Amino acids: CASSFTSNEQYF.

This sequence joins TRBV5-1 and TRBJ1-6, with D uncertain. Per germline, CDR1 SGHRS and CDR2 YFSETQ. This CDR3 is built from 17 residues. V shed 4 bases and J shed 1 base, with 15 bases lying between them. In DNA, the CDR3 is TGCGCCAGCAGCCAGGACCAAATGATGTCCTATAATTCACCCCTCCACTTT. Protein product: CASSQDQMMSYNSPLHF. Variable domain in full (rest from reference TRBV5-1 and TRBJ1-6): KAGVTQTPRYLIKTRGQQVTLSCSPISGHRSVSWYQQTPGQGLQFLFEYFSETQRNKGNFPGRFSGRQFSNSRSEMNVSTLELGDSALYLCASSQDQMMSYNSPLHFGNGTRLTVT.

This clonotype was seen repeatedly, ten times or more. The chain combines TRBV2 with TRBJ1-2, with D perhaps TRBD1 (5 bases). In germline, CDR1 is SNHLY, CDR2 FYNNEI. CDR3 length: 14 residues. Deletions cut 6 bases from V and 4 bases from J, with 15 bases between. The CDR3 is CASSTPGTPYGYTF. The CDR3 DNA reads as TGTGCCAGCAGCACCCCCGGGACTCCCTATGGCTACACCTTC. The entire variable domain, with the rest obtained from reference TRBV2 and TRBJ1-2, is as follows: EPEVTQTPSHQVTQMGQEVILRCVPISNHLYFYWYRQILGQKVEFLVSFYNNEISEKSEIFDDQFSVERPDGSNFTLKIRSTKLEDSAMYFCASSTPGTPYGYTFGSGTRLTVV.

V gene TRBV20-1 combines with J gene TRBJ2-5, with 13 bases aligning to TRBD2. V trimming: 1 base; J trimming: 14 bases; junction bases outside the gene matches: 13. Germline CDR1 reads DFQATT; CDR2 reads SNEGSKA (reference sequence). The CDR3 length is 15 residues. The CDR3 sequence is CSARGQFGLAGVPYF. Written as DNA, the CDR3 is TGCAGTGCTAGAGGACAATTCGGACTAGCGGGAGTTCCCTACTTC.

V gene TRBV4-1 combines with J gene TRBJ2-7, with 7 bases fitting TRBD1. Germline loops: CDR1 MGHRA, CDR2 YSYEKL. The ends lost 1 base at V and 4 bases at J; junction bases unmatched: 7. CDR3 size: 15 residues. The CDR3, as DNA: TGCGCCAGCAGCCAAGGTTACAGGGGAACGTACGAGCAGTACTTC. It yields the protein CASSQGYRGTYEQYF.

This clonotype appeared a few times. V usage is TRBV20-1 and J usage is TRBJ2-5, with TRBD2 matching over 10 bases. CDR1 is DFQATT, CDR2 SNEGSKA, per germline (reference sequence). V trimming: 7 bases; J trimming: 2 bases; junction bases outside the gene matches: 4. The CDR3 covers 13 residues. The CDR3 sequence is CSGSSGGQETQYF. The CDR3 nucleotides read TGCAGTGGGTCTAGCGGGGGACAAGAGACCCAGTACTTC.